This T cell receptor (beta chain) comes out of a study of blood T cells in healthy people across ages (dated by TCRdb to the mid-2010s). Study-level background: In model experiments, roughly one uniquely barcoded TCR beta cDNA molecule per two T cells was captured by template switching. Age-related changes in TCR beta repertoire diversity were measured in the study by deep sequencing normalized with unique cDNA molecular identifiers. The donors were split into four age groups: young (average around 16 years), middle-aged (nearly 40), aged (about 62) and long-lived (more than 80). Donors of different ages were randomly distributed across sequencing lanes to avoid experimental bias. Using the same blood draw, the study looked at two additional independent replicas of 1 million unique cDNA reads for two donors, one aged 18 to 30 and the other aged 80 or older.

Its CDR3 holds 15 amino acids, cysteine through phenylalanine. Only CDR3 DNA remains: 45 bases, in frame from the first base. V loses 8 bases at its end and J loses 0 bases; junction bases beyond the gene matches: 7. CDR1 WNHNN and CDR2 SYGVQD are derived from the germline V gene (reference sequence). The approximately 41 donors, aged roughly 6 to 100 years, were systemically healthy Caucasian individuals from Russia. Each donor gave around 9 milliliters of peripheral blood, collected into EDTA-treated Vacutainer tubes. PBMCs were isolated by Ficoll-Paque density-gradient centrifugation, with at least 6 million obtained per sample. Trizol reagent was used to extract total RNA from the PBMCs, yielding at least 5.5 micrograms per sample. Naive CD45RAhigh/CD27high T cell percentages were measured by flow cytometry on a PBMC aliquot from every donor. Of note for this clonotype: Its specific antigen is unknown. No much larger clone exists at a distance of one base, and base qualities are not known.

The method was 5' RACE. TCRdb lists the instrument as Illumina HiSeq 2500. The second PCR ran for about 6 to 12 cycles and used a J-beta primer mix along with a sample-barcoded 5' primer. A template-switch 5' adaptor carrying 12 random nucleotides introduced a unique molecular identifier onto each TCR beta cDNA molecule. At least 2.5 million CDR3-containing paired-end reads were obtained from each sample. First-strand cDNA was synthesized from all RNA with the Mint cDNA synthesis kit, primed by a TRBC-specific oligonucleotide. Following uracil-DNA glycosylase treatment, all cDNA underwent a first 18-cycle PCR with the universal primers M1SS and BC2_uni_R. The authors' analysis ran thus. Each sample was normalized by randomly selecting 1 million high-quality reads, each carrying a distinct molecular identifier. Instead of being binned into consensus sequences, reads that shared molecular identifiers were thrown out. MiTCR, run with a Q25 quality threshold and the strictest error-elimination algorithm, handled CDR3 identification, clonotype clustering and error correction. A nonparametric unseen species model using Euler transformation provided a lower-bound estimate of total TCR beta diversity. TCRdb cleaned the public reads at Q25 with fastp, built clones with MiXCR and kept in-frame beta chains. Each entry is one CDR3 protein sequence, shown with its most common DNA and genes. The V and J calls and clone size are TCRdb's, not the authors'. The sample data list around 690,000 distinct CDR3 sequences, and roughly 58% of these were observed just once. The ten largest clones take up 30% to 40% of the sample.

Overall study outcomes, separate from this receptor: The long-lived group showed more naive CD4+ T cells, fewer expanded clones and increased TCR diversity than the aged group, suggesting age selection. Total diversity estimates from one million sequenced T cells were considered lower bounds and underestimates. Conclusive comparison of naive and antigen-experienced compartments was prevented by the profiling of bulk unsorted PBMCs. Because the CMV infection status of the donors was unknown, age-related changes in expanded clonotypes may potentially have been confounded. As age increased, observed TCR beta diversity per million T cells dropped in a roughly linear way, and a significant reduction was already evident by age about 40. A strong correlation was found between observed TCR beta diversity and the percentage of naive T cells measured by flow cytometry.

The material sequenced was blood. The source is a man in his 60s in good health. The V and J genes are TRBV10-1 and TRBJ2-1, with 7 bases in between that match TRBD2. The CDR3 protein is CASCWGGDSYNEQFF. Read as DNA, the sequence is TGCGCCAGCTGTTGGGGGGGGGACTCCTACAATGAGCAGTTCTTC.